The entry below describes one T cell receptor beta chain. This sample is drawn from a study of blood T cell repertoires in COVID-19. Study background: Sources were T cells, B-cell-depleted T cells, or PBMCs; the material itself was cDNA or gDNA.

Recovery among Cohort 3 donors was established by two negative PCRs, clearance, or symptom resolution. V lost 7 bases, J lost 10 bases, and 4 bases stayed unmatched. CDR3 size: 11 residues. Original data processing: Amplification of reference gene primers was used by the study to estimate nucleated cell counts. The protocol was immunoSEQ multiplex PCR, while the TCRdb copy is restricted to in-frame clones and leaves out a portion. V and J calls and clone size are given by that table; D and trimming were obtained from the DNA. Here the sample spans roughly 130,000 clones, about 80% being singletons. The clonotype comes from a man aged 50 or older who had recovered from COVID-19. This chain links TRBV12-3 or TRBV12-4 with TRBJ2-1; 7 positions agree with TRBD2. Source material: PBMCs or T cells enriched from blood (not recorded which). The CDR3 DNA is TGTGCCAGCACTCCTAGCGGAGAGCAGTTCTTC. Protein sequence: CASTPSGEQFF.